What follows are 19 T cell receptor beta chains derived from one specimen sequenced in a study of blood T cell repertoires in COVID-19. Sequencing used immunoSEQ multiplex PCR; TCRdb keeps in-frame clones, though not all of them. The sample includes 72,000 or so clones, about four fifths of them seen just once. The sample consisted of peripheral blood. The receptors originated from a man aged 70 or older who had recovered from COVID-19.

The V call is TRBV28, the J call TRBJ2-3, with 11 bases aligning to TRBD2. Germline V gene sequence: CDR1 MDHEN, CDR2 SYDVKM. The length of the CDR3 is 20 residues. With 7 bases clipped from V and 0 bases from J, the junction kept 18 bases outside the gene matches. The CDR3 loop is CASTPQTPLAGDPSTDTQYF. The CDR3 nucleotides read TGTGCCAGCACCCCTCAAACCCCACTAGCGGGGGATCCAAGCACAGATACGCAGTATTTT.

This clone was counted a single time. Written as DNA, the CDR3 is TGTGCCAGCAGCCTCCTGGGGGGTGAACCCCATGAGCAGTTCTTC. Residues: CASSLLGGEPHEQFF. The chain combines TRBV2 with TRBJ2-1, with D possibly TRBD2 on 6 matching bases. Germline values: CDR1 SNHLY, CDR2 FYNNEI. The CDR3 spans 15 residues. The V end lost 6 bases, the J end lost 8 bases, and 20 bases lay between the germline ends.

The V gene is TRBV14, the J gene TRBJ2-5; 8 nucleotides match TRBD2. This CDR3 is built from 15 residues. The V gene end was trimmed by 4 bases and the J gene end by 2 bases; junction bases not matched to a gene: 6. Germline loops: CDR1 SGHDN, CDR2 FVKESK. CDR3 in DNA: TGTGCCAGCAGCCCCCAAACGGGGGGGCAAGAGACCCAGTACTTC. Translated, it gives CASSPQTGGQETQYF.

The V and J genes are TRBV9 and TRBJ1-1, with 8 positions matching TRBD1. From germline, CDR1 is SGDLS and CDR2 YYNGEE. There are 15 residues in the CDR3. V was pared by 4 bases and J by 4 bases, with 9 bases of the junction left unmatched. The CDR3 here is CASSFQDRDRTEAFF. In DNA form, the CDR3 reads TGTGCCAGCAGCTTCCAGGACAGGGATCGCACTGAAGCTTTCTTT.

This clone was found many times. This chain connects TRBV4-3 to TRBJ1-3; TRBD1 might be the D (5 bases). V gave up 1 base and J gave up 0 bases, with 13 bases separating them. This CDR3 has 17 residues. The germline CDR1 and CDR2 sequences are LGHNA and YSLEER. The CDR3 DNA reads TGCGCCAGCAGCCAAGGGGCAGGGATTTACTCTGGAAACACCATATATTTT. It is translated as CASSQGAGIYSGNTIYF.

This chain links TRBV30 with TRBJ2-7; 9 bases align to TRBD1. The J segment lost 7 bases and the V segment lost 3 bases, leaving 7 bases of the junction unmatched. CDR3 size: 13 residues. Germline V gene lookup returns CDR1 GTSNPN and CDR2 SVGIG (reference sequence). Written as DNA, the CDR3 is TGTGCCTGGAGCCGGGACAGGGCGGGGGAGCAGTACTTC. It translates to CAWSRDRAGEQYF.

The rearrangement links TRBV6-2 or TRBV6-3 to TRBJ2-5, with 9 bases matching TRBD2. With 0 bases clipped from V and 5 bases from J, the junction kept 13 bases outside the gene matches. Per germline, CDR1 MNHEY and CDR2 SVGEGT. CDR3 length: 18 residues. The CDR3 here is CASSYSFLAGGPDETQYF. For the CDR3, the DNA is TGTGCCAGCAGTTACTCATTCTTGGCGGGGGGGCCCGACGAGACCCAGTACTTC.

V gene TRBV23-1 combines with J gene TRBJ1-6; D is uncertain. TRBV23-1 is given ORF status, its function remaining uncertain. V gave up 1 base and J gave up 3 bases, with 22 bases separating them. There are 20 residues in the CDR3. The chain's CDR3 is CASSQLSSGSAPIYNSPLHF. DNA of the CDR3: TGCGCCAGCAGTCAATTAAGTTCGGGGAGCGCCCCTATCTATAATTCACCCCTCCACTTT.

The V gene is TRBV18, the J gene TRBJ1-5; D is ambiguous. CDR3 length equals 15 residues. From germline, CDR1 is KGHSH and CDR2 LQKENI. V was clipped by 2 bases and J by 0 bases, with 8 bases between them. CDR3 DNA sequence: TGTGCCAGCTCACCAGAGGGTTATAGCAATCAGCCCCAGCATTTT. Amino acids: CASSPEGYSNQPQHF.

This chain joins TRBV2 and TRBJ1-1, with D unresolved. Trimming removed 1 base from V and 5 bases from J, with 14 bases in between. Germline assignment: CDR1 SNHLY and CDR2 FYNNEI. The CDR3 has 15 amino acids. DNA for the CDR3: TGTGCCAGCAGTGAAGACGGGTTAATACGAACTGAAGCTTTCTTT. Translation: CASSEDGLIRTEAFF.

J is TRBJ1-2 and V is TRBV7-2, with 10 bases fitting TRBD1. The V and J ends lost 6 bases and 8 bases, in that order; junction bases with no gene match: 12. Germline V gives CDR1 SGHTA, CDR2 FQGNSA. The CDR3 runs 15 residues. DNA for the CDR3: TGTGCCAGCAGGACCCGGACAGGGGGGGATAGGGGCTACACCTTC. The encoded protein is CASRTRTGGDRGYTF. The full variable domain, completed using reference TRBV7-2 and TRBJ1-2, is GAGVSQSPSNKVTEKGKDVELRCDPISGHTALYWYRQSLGQGLEFLIYFQGNSAPDKSGLPSDRFSAERTGGSVSTLTIQRTQQEDSAVYLCASRTRTGGDRGYTFGSGTRLTVV.

The CDR3 reads CASSAGYKGGIPGYTF. CDR3 in DNA: TGTGCCAGCAGCGCCGGTTACAAGGGCGGGATCCCTGGCTACACCTTC. The rearrangement links TRBV9 to TRBJ1-2; no definite D call. This CDR3 has 16 amino acids. The ends were cut back, 3 bases at V and 7 bases at J, with 22 bases in the middle. CDR1 and CDR2 from the germline V gene are SGDLS and YYNGEE.

The chain employs TRBV11-3 and TRBJ2-2; a possible D gene is TRBD1 (6 bases). CDR1 and CDR2 (germline): SGHNT, YENEEA. V shed 3 bases and J shed 1 base, with 12 bases lying between them. CDR3 length equals 16 residues. The CDR3 bases are TGTGCCAGCAGCTTTACGACAGGATTGAACACCGGGGAGCTGTTTTTT. It codes for CASSFTTGLNTGELFF. The entire variable domain, with the rest obtained from reference TRBV11-3 and TRBJ2-2, is as follows: EAGVVQSPRYKIIEKKQPVAFWCNPISGHNTLYWYLQNLGQGPELLIRYENEEAVDDSQLPKDRFSAERLKGVDSTLKIQPAELGDSAVYLCASSFTTGLNTGELFFGEGSRLTVL.

The chain recombines TRBV15 with TRBJ1-6, with 7 bases matching TRBD1. V lost 3 bases and J lost 6; bases outside the gene matches: 5. CDR3 size: 15 residues. CDR1 is LNHNV and CDR2 is YYDKDF in the germline V gene (reference sequence). CDR3 coding DNA: TGTGCCACCAGCAGGGGGGACAGCGCTAATTCACCCCTCCACTTT. Its protein is CATSRGDSANSPLHF.

This chain connects TRBV2 to TRBJ1-2, with a tentative D call TRBD1 (5 bases). Deletions cut 4 bases from V and 1 base from J, with 10 bases between. The V gene's germline CDR1 is SNHLY and CDR2 FYNNEI. This CDR3 has 14 residues. CDR3 DNA sequence: TGTGCCAGCAGTGTCCCGGGGGGTAACTATGGCTACACCTTC. This encodes CASSVPGGNYGYTF.

The CDR3 DNA follows: TGTGCCAGCAGCTGGACAGCCGCCGGGCGTACGCAGTATTTT. It codes for CASSWTAAGRTQYF. This sequence joins TRBV5-6 and TRBJ2-3; D might be TRBD1 (6 bases). Germline values: CDR1 SGHDT, CDR2 YYEEEE. This CDR3 comprises 14 residues. Between the trimmed V and J ends, which lost 3 bases and 8 bases, there was a span of 16 bases.

The chain recombines TRBV19 with TRBJ1-2, with D uncertain. V gave up 6 bases and J gave up 2 bases, with 19 bases separating them. CDR1 is LNHDA and CDR2 is SQIVND in the germline V gene (reference sequence). The CDR3 totals 16 residues. CDR3 loop: CASSTLYPGRNYGYTF. The CDR3 nucleotides are TGTGCCAGTAGCACGCTGTATCCCGGGAGAAACTATGGCTACACCTTC. The full variable domain, completed using reference TRBV19 and TRBJ1-2, is DGGITQSPKYLFRKEGQNVTLSCEQNLNHDAMYWYRQDPGQGLRLIYYSQIVNDFQKGDIAEGYSVSREKKESFPLTVTSAQKNPTAFYLCASSTLYPGRNYGYTFGSGTRLTVV.

The rearrangement links TRBV28 to TRBJ2-1, with TRBD2 identical over 9 bases. CDR3 length: 16 amino acids. J lost 3 bases, V lost 7 bases, and 10 bases had no gene match. Germline values: CDR1 MDHEN, CDR2 SYDVKM. CDR3 sequence: CASTSLPSGIYNEQFF. In nucleotides, the CDR3 is TGTGCCAGCACCTCGCTCCCTAGCGGGATCTACAATGAGCAGTTCTTC.

The rearrangement uses TRBV5-4 and TRBJ2-3, with 8 bases that match TRBD1. The germline V gene encodes CDR1 SGHNT and CDR2 YYREEE (reference sequence). V lost 4 bases and J lost 5; bases outside the gene matches: 12. CDR3 size: 16 residues. CDR3 in DNA: TGTGCCAGCAGCGGAAATCAGGGGGCGCAGGGAGATACGCAGTATTTT. Translated, it gives CASSGNQGAQGDTQYF.